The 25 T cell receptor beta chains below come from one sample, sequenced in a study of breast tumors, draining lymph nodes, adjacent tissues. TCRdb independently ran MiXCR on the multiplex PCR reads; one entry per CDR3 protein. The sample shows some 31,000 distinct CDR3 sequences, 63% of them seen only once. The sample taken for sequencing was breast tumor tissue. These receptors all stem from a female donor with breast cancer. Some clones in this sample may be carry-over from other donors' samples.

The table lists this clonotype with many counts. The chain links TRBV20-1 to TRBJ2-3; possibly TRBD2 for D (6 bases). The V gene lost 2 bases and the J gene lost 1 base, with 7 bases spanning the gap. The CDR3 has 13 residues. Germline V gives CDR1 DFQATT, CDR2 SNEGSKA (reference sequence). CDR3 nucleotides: TGCAGTGCTAGACGGAGGGGCACAGATACGCAGTATTTT. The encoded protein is CSARRRGTDTQYF.

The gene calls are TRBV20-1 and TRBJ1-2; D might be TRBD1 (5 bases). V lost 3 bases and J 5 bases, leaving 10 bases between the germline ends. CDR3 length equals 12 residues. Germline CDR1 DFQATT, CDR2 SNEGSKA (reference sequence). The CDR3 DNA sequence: TGCAGTGCTAGGGGGCAAGGGTATGGCTACACCTTC. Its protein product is CSARGQGYGYTF.

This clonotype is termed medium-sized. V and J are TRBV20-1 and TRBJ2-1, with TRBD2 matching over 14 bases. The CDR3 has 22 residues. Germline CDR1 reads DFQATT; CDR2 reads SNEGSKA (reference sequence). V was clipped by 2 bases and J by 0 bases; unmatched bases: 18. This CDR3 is CSARREFGTSGSTLSSYNEQFF. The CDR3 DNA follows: TGCAGTGCTAGAAGAGAATTCGGGACTAGCGGGAGTACCCTCAGCTCCTACAATGAGCAGTTCTTC.

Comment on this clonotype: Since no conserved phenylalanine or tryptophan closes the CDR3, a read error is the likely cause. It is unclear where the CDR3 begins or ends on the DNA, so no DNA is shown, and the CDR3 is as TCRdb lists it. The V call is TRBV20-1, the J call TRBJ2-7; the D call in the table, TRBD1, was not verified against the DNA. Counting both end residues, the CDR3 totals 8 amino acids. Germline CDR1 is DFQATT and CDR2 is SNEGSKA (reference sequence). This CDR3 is CSASPQGY.

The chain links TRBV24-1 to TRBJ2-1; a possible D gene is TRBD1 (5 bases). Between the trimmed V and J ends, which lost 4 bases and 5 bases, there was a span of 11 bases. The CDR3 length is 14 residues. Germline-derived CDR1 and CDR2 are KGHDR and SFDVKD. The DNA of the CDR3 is TGTGCCACCAGTGACCCTATGGACAACAATGAGCAGTTCTTC. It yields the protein CATSDPMDNNEQFF.

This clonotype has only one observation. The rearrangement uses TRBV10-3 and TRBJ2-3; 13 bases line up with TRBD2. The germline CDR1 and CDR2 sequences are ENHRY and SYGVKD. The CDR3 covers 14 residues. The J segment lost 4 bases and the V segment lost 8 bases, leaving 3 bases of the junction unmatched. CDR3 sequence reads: CAIGLAGVADTQYF. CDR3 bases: TGTGCCATCGGACTAGCGGGAGTAGCAGATACGCAGTATTTT.

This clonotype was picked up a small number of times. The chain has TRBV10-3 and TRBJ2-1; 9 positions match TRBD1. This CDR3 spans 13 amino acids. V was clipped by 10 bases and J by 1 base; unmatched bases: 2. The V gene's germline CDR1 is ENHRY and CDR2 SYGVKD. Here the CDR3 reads CATTGGSYNEQFF. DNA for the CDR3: TGTGCCACGACAGGGGGATCCTACAATGAGCAGTTCTTC.

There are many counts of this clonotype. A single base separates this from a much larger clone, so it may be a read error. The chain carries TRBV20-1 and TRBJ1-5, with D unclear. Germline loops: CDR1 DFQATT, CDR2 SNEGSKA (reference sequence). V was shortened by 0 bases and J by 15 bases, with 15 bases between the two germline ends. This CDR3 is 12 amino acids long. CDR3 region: CSAREKIAAPHF. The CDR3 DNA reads TGCAGTGCTAGAGAGAAGATCGCAGCCCCGCATTTT.

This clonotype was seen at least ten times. In nucleotides, the CDR3 is TGTGCCAGCAGTTACTCGACGAGGGGGTTGTTGCGGGGGGGCCAAGATGAGCAGTTCTTC. The encoded protein is CASSYSTRGLLRGGQDEQFF. The gene calls are TRBV6-2 or TRBV6-3 and TRBJ2-1, with TRBD2 identical over 9 bases. Germline V gene sequence: CDR1 MNHEY, CDR2 SVGEGT. The CDR3 totals 20 residues. With V trimmed by 0 bases and J by 8 bases, 20 bases remained unmatched.

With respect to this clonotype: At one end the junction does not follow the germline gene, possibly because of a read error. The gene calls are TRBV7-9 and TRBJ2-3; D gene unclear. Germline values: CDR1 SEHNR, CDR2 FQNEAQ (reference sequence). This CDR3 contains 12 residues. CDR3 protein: CASSGITDMQYF. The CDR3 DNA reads TGTGCCAGCAGCGGCATCACAGATATGCAGTATTTT.

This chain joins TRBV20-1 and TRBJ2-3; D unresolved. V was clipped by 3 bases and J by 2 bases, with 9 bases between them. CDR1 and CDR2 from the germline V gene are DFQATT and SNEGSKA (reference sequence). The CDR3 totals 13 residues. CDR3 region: CSASSVFTDTQYF. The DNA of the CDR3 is TGCAGTGCTAGTTCAGTCTTCACAGATACGCAGTATTTT.

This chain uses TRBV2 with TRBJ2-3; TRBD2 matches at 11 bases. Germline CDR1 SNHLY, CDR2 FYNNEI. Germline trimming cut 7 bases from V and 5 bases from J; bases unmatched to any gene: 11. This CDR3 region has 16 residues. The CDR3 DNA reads TGTGCCAGCAAGTCTAGGGCTAGCGGGGGGAAAGATACGCAGTATTTT. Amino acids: CASKSRASGGKDTQYF.

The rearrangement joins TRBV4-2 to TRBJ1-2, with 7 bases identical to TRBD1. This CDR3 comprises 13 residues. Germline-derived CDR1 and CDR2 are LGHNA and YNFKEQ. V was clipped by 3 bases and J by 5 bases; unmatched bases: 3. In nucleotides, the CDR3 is TGTGCCAGCAGCCAGAACAGGGGATATGGCTACACCTTC. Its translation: CASSQNRGYGYTF.

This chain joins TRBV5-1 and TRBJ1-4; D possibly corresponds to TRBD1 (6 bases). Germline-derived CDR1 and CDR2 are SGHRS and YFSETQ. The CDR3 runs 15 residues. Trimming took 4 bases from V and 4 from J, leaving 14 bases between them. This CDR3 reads CASSGQGSNNEKLFF. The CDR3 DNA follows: TGCGCCAGCAGCGGTCAGGGGTCTAATAATGAAAAACTGTTTTTT.

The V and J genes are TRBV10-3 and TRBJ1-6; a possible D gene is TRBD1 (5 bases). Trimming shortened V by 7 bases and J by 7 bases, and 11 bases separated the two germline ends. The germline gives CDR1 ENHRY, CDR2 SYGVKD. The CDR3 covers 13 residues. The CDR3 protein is CAITDRLNSPLHF. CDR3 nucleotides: TGTGCCATCACCGACAGACTCAATTCACCCCTCCACTTT.

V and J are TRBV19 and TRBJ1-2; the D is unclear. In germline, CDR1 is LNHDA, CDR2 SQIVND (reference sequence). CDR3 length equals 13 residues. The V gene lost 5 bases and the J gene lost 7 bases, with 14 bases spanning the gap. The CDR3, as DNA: TGTGCCAGTAGTGCAGACATGCTAGTTGGCTACACCTTC. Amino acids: CASSADMLVGYTF.

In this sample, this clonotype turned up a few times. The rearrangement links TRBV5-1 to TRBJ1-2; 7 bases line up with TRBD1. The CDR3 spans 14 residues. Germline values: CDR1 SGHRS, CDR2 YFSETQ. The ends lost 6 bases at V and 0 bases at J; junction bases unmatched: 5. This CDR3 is CASKTGQTNYGYTF. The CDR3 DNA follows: TGCGCCAGCAAAACGGGACAGACTAACTATGGCTACACCTTC.

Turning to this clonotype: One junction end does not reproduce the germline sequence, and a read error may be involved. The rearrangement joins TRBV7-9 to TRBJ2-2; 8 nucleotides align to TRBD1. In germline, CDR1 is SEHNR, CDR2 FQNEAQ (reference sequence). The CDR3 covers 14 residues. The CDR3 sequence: CASTLTGDDGELFF. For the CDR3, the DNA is TGTGCTAGCACCCTGACAGGGGACGACGGGGAGCTGTTTTTT.

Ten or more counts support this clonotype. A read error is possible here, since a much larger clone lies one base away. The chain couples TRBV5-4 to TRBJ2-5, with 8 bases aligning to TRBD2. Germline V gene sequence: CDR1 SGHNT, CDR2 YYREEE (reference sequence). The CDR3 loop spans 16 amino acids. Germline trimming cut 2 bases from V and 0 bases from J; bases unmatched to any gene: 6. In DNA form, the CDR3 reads TGTGCCAGCAGCTTAGCGGGAGCGAATTACCAAGAGACCCAGTACTTC. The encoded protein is CASSLAGANYQETQYF.

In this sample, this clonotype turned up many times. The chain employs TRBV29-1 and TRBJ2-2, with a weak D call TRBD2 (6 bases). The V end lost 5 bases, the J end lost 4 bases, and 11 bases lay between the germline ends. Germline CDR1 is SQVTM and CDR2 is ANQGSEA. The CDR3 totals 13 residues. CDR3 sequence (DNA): TGCAGCGTTTGGGACTGGGGCACCGGGGAGCTGTTTTTT. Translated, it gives CSVWDWGTGELFF.

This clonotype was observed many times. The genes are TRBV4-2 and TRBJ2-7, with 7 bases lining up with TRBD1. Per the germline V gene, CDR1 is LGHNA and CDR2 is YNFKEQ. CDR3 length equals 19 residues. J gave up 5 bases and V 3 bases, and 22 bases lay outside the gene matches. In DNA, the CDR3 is TGTGCCAGCAGCCATTCAGCCCCGCAACCTAGGGGGCGCGGAAACGAGCAGTACTTC. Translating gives CASSHSAPQPRGRGNEQYF.

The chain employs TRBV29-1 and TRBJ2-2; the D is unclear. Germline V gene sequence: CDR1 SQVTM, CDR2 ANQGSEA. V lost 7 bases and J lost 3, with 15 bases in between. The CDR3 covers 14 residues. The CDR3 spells CSARWSGYTGELFF. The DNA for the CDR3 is TGCAGCGCAAGATGGTCGGGTTACACCGGGGAGCTGTTTTTT.

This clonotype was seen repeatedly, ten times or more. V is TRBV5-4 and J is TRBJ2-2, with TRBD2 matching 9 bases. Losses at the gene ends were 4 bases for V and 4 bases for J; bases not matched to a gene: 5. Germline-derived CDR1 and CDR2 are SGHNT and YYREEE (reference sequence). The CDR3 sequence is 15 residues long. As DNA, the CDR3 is TGTGCCAGCAGCCGTAGCGGGGGCCGCACCGGGGAGCTGTTTTTT. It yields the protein CASSRSGGRTGELFF. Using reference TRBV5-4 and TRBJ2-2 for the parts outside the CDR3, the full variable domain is ETGVTQSPTHLIKTRGQQVTLRCSSQSGHNTVSWYQQALGQGPQFIFQYYREEENGRGNFPPRFSGLQFPNYSSELNVNALELDDSALYLCASSRSGGRTGELFFGEGSRLTVL.

In DNA form, the CDR3 reads TGCAGTGGCTCGGATGGGGGACGAGAGACCCAGTACTTC. It is translated as CSGSDGGRETQYF. The genes are TRBV20-1 and TRBJ2-5; D may match TRBD1 or TRBD2 (5 bases each). Trimming removed 7 bases at V and 4 bases at J, with 16 bases between. This CDR3 is built from 13 residues. Per germline, CDR1 DFQATT and CDR2 SNEGSKA (reference sequence).

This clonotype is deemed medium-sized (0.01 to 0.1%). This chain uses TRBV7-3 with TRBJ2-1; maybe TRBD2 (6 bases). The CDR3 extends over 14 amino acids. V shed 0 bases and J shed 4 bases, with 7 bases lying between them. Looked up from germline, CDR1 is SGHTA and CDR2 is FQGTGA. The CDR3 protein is CASSLTGTYNEQFF. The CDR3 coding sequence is TGTGCCAGCAGCTTAACAGGGACTTACAATGAGCAGTTCTTC.